This T cell receptor beta chain was sequenced during a study of blood T cell repertoires in COVID-19 (dated by TCRdb to the early 2020s). General notes on the study: Samples from collaborators originated in the United States, Italy and Spain and spanned both the acute and convalescent phases of COVID-19. The repertoires were released in a freely available public database intended as a resource for research on the immune response to SARS-CoV-2. HLA class I and class II types, where available, came from metadata supplied by the sample provider rather than from assay-based typing. Samples came from the ongoing ImmuneRACE study (first 160 participants) plus 1,254 subjects from 6 global collaborators. The prospective study material was composed of cDNA or gDNA derived from T cells, B-cell-depleted T cells, or PBMCs. Subjects who had been exposed to COVID-19, were actively infected with it, or had recovered from it provided the deeply sampled blood TCRbeta repertoires that made up the dataset. A de-identified subject ID, COVID-19 status, age in years and sex were almost always included in the sample metadata. Points the paper makes about the study in general: The amount of clinical and demographic metadata varied by source and participant and was provided uncurated.

Points on this clone: The target of this receptor is not known. No base quality information exists; no much larger clone differs at one position.

At one collaborating source in Seattle, patients were enrolled during active infection and were followed longitudinally through the course of disease. Each collaborating institution followed its own protocols to collect whole blood in K2EDTA tubes. For TCRbeta analysis, collaborator samples were shipped as frozen whole blood, as isolated PBMCs, or as DNA extracted from either sample type. The immunoSEQ Assay, a bias-controlled multiplex PCR, was used to amplify TCRbeta CDR3 regions from genomic DNA. The paper's processing steps were these. The number of nucleated cells in each sample was estimated by amplification of reference gene primers within the assay. Sequence reads were collapsed and filtered to measure the absolute abundance of every unique TCRbeta CDR3 rearrangement. For each sample, productive Simpson clonality was calculated by taking the square root of Simpson's diversity index across productive rearrangements. The table was pulled from immuneACCESS by TCRdb, which kept in-frame rearrangements only. Such tables lose some clones; where checked, under half of the loss comes from unresolved V genes, and the rest has no known cause. V, J and clone size derive from that table, while D and trimming were established from the DNA sequence. This sample is represented by about 500,000 clones; 85% to 90% of them were singletons. The ten largest clones capture around 0.92% of the sample.

The sequencing input was peripheral blood. The sequence was collected from a man between 18 and 29 years old with COVID-19, enrolled during active disease.

At the DNA level, the sequence is TGTGCCAGTAGTATAGACGGCCAGGGATTCCGGGAGCTGTTTTTT. Its coded protein is CASSIDGQGFRELFF. The chain employs TRBV19 and TRBJ2-2, and possibly TRBD1, on 5 matching bases. V and J lose 0 bases and 9 bases, and a span of 14 bases separates them. CDR1 LNHDA and CDR2 SQIVND are derived from the germline V gene (reference sequence). From cysteine to phenylalanine, the CDR3 is 15 amino acids long. Only the CDR3 region is kept as DNA, spanning 45 bases read in frame from base 1. With the rest looked up from the reference TRBV19 and TRBJ2-2 genes rather than sequenced, the full variable domain is DGGITQSPKYLFRKEGQNVTLSCEQNLNHDAMYWYRQDPGQGLRLIYYSQIVNDFQKGDIAEGYSVSREKKESFPLTVTSAQKNPTAFYLCASSIDGQGFRELFFGEGSRLTVL.